Listed below are T cell receptor beta chains from one sample, sequenced in a study of blood T cells in healthy people across ages. MiXCR, applied by TCRdb to the 5' RACE reads, yields one record per CDR3 protein. The table has about 1.4 million distinct CDR3 sequences, around 59% seen once. Sequencing was performed on blood. The receptor source for this set is a man between 18 and 29 years old in good health. Both conserved end residues are part of each CDR3. Some rows have no size entry. The others give once, few or many, or a class for an expanded clone.

v_call clone_size cdr3_aa
TRBV12-3/TRBV12-4 - CASSSGQARRSQHF
TRBV7-4 - CASSAPGQREQYF
TRBV6-2/TRBV6-3 - CASSYSSGGELFF
TRBV7-9 - CAGSSATEQYF
TRBV10-3 few CAISGEGPLYEQYF
TRBV21-1 few CASVRTGFGSPLHF
TRBV6-5 - CASSRDSGRDEQFF
TRBV19 - CASSSSGGPNNEQFF
TRBV28 - CASLAANTEAFF
TRBV6-2/TRBV6-3 - CANSYARNYGYTF
TRBV20-1 - CSAREKGGTYEQYF
TRBV12-3/TRBV12-4 - CASSPYQGAENIQYF
TRBV2 - CASRGLAGAAESNTGELFF
TRBV10-2 - CASSRGHRAYEQYF
TRBV6-4 - CASSPPSGRKYNEQFF
TRBV2 few CASHSNRGSSYEQYF
TRBV27 - CASSSGGGSFYEQYF
TRBV20-1 - CSLLGGQTYEQYF
TRBV4-1 - CASSQGMGRAYEQYF
TRBV6-2/TRBV6-3 - CASSYSVGSSYEQYF
TRBV3-1 - CASSPSVGLGTEAFF
TRBV10-3 few CAISDPRTRGEAFF
TRBV20-1 - CSARDRAVPGTQYF
TRBV18 - CASSPYRGHSPLHF
TRBV11-3 few CASSPRENYEQYF
TRBV29-1 few CSVEDHGSPRGNTIYF
TRBV7-8 - CASSVGTLRGTQYF
TRBV4-3 - CASSQDMRRVDTQYF
TRBV20-1 - CSAIQGVTSTDTQYF
TRBV6-5 - CASSNLEKLFF
TRBV5-1 - CASSLDLRRETQYF
TRBV5-1 - CASSHSGQETQYF
TRBV20-1 once CSARSGAGQGITDTQYF
TRBV12-3/TRBV12-4 - CASHRGWTDTQYF
TRBV20-1 - CSALLDGHQPQHF
TRBV10-3 - CAISESYSGRSYEQYF
TRBV7-9 - CASSGDSLEAFF
TRBV12-3/TRBV12-4 - CASSLETGGYTGELFF
TRBV21-1 few CPTFTGLNTEAFF
TRBV7-2 - CASSLVTGSIDEQYF
TRBV6-2/TRBV6-3 - CASRQIVGNSPLHF
TRBV4-3 - CASSPYAGQGGYEQYF